These 19 T cell receptor beta chains originate from one sample sequenced in a study of T cell clonality in common variable immunodeficiency. Study-level findings and limits: Common variable immunodeficiency TCR beta sequences reportedly had fewer deletions and N-nucleotide insertions.

What these receptors recognize is not known. TCRdb keeps only in-frame clones here, not all; method: immunoSEQ multiplex PCR. Captured here are around 13,000 clones, none seen once; the top ten comprise 7% to 9.5%. The sample comprised peripheral blood mononuclear cells. The receptors here all came from a human donor with common variable immunodeficiency.

The sample holds a few counts of this clone. The read halts 3 residues ahead of the CDR3 end, with the missing end drawn from the germline J gene. This chain uses TRBV30 with TRBJ1-2, with D possibly TRBD1 on 6 matching bases. Germline V lookup: CDR1 GTSNPN, CDR2 SVGIG (reference sequence). V was trimmed by 1 base and J by 4 bases, leaving 16 bases between them. The CDR3 extends over 15 amino acids. CDR3 region: CAWSARGAFIYGYTF. The part of the CDR3 DNA that was read is TGTGCCTGGAGTGCACGGGGGGCTTTCATCTATGGC.

Details on this clone: The CDR3 goes on 3 residues after the read ends, and that part is filled in from the germline J gene. J is TRBJ2-5 and V is TRBV7-2; 8 bases align to TRBD1. CDR1 and CDR2 (germline): SGHTA, FQGNSA. Germline trimming cut 7 bases from V and 3 bases from J; bases unmatched to any gene: 7. This CDR3 region has 14 residues. Here the CDR3 reads CASTRTGGEETQYF. The covered CDR3 bases are TGTGCCAGCACCAGAACAGGGGGAGAAGAGACC.

Comments on this clone: The read falls 3 residues short of the CDR3 end, and the missing part is taken from the germline J gene. V usage is TRBV6-2 or TRBV6-3 and J usage is TRBJ2-7, with 8 positions matching TRBD2. V gave up 4 bases and J gave up 4 bases; unmatched junction bases: 9. Germline V gives CDR1 MNHEY, CDR2 SVGEGT. This CDR3 has 15 residues. CDR3 DNA, as far as it was read: TGTGCCAGCAGTTTGATTAGCGGGGTGGTTTACGAG. Translated, it gives CASSLISGVVYE. The CDR3 in its entirety is CASSLISGVVYEQYF.

In this sample, this clone turned up a few times. CDR3 DNA, as far as it was read: TGTGCCAGCAGGTCAACGGCGGGAGCTCACGAG. The encoded protein is CASRSTAGAHE. The whole CDR3 sequence is CASRSTAGAHEQYF. The chain is built from TRBV7-9 and TRBJ2-7; 7 bases fit TRBD2. The read terminates 3 residues before the CDR3 end, so the remaining end is supplied by the germline J gene. CDR1 SEHNR and CDR2 FQNEAQ come from the germline V gene (reference sequence). This CDR3 is built from 14 residues. V shed 6 bases, J shed 5 bases, and the junction held 10 bases outside the gene matches.

Turning to this clone: The read ends 3 residues before the CDR3 terminus; that terminus is restored from the germline J gene. The chain has TRBV6-2 or TRBV6-3 and TRBJ2-1; the match to TRBD2 covers 12 bases. The CDR3 sequence is 16 residues long. Germline assignment: CDR1 MNHEY and CDR2 SVGEGT. The V and J ends lost 5 bases and 9 bases, in that order; junction bases with no gene match: 11. CDR3: CASSTRRLAGAGEQFF. The CDR3 bases that were read are TGTGCCAGCAGTACCCGGAGACTAGCGGGGGCTGGTGAG.

On this clone: The identical CDR3 is also encoded by other nucleotide sequences in the sample. Here the CDR3 reads CASSIGGGYEQYF. The covered CDR3 bases are TGTGCCAGTAGTATTGGGGGCGGCTACGAG. This sequence joins TRBV19 and TRBJ2-7; possibly TRBD1 for D (6 bases). The CDR3 goes on 3 residues after the read ends, and that part is filled in from the germline J gene. Germline V gives CDR1 LNHDA, CDR2 SQIVND (reference sequence). V lost 3 bases, J lost 3 bases, and 9 bases lay in between. There are 13 residues in the CDR3.

Comments on this clone: Read sequence stops 3 residues before the CDR3 end, and the germline J gene provides the missing end. The chain couples TRBV19 to TRBJ1-6; TRBD1 might be the D (6 bases). Germline assignment: CDR1 LNHDA and CDR2 SQIVND (reference sequence). V lost 6 bases, J lost 9 bases, and 18 bases lay in between. This CDR3 has 15 amino acids. Partial CDR3 DNA: TGTGCCAGTAGGGACAACAGGGAGTTTAGTTCACCC. This sequence encodes CASRDNREFSSP. The complete CDR3 protein is CASRDNREFSSPLHF.

This clone turned up a few times. The read terminates 3 residues ahead of where the CDR3 ends, so the germline J gene completes it. This rearrangement joins TRBV18 to TRBJ2-7, with 9 bases lining up with TRBD2. The J segment lost 6 bases and the V segment lost 0 bases, leaving 6 bases of the junction unmatched. This CDR3 contains 15 residues. CDR1 KGHSH and CDR2 LQKENI come from the germline V gene. CDR3 DNA (partial): TGTGCCAGCTCACCACCTCTAGCGGGGAATCGCGAG. Translating gives CASSPPLAGNRE. The CDR3 in full is CASSPPLAGNREQYF.

With respect to this clone: From the germline J gene comes the end of the CDR3, since the read stops 3 residues before it. The J gene is TRBJ2-1, the V gene TRBV6-2 or TRBV6-3; either TRBD1 or TRBD2 may fit D (5 bases each). The CDR3 loop spans 15 amino acids. Germline assignment: CDR1 MNHEY and CDR2 SVGEGT. Trimming left V 2 bases short and J 0 bases short, with 8 bases between. The CDR3 region is CASSYEGSSYNEQFF. Incomplete CDR3 DNA: TGTGCCAGCAGTTACGAGGGGAGCTCCTACAATGAG.

There are a few counts of this clone. The read gets to within 3 residues of the CDR3 end, and the germline J gene fills in the rest. This rearrangement joins TRBV19 to TRBJ2-7; 7 nucleotides match TRBD2. With V trimmed by 8 bases and J by 2 bases, 3 bases remained unmatched. CDR1 is LNHDA and CDR2 is SQIVND in the germline V gene (reference sequence). The CDR3 runs 12 residues. The DNA read from the CDR3 is TGTGCCAGTGGGACTACCACCTACGAG. This gives the protein CASGTTTYE. The complete CDR3 protein is CASGTTTYEQYF.

Points on this clone: The CDR3 end is not reached by the read, which stops 3 residues before it; the germline J gene fills it in. The chain carries TRBV18 and TRBJ1-4, with D possibly being TRBD1 (5 bases). In germline, CDR1 is KGHSH, CDR2 LQKENI. The CDR3 length is 15 residues. V was pared by 3 bases and J by 10 bases, with 18 bases between. CDR3 sequence: CASSPQPSREGKLFF. The CDR3 DNA, read in part, is TGTGCCAGCTCACCGCAACCCTCCAGGGAGGGAAAA.

This clone was detected only a few times. The DNA ends 3 residues before the CDR3 does, and the rest of the CDR3 is filled in from the germline J gene. The chain has TRBV2 and TRBJ1-4, with 9 bases identical to TRBD1. Germline assignment: CDR1 SNHLY and CDR2 FYNNEI. Losses at the gene ends were 6 bases for V and 5 bases for J; bases not matched to a gene: 7. This CDR3 contains 15 residues. CDR3 DNA, as far as it was read: TGTGCCAGCAGCGCACAGGGGGCTCTAAATGAAAAA. Protein: CASSAQGALNEK. The full CDR3 protein is CASSAQGALNEKLFF.

Points on this clone: The read terminates 3 residues before the CDR3 end, so the remaining end is supplied by the germline J gene. The genes are TRBV7-2 and TRBJ2-7; D unclear. Germline CDR1 and CDR2: SGHTA and FQGNSA. CDR3 size: 14 residues. V lost 5 bases to trimming and J lost 3 bases, with 14 bases between them. The CDR3 loop reads CASSTRLHLYEQYF. The part of the CDR3 DNA that was read is TGTGCCAGCAGCACCAGACTTCACCTCTACGAG.

In its sample, this clone was seen a few times. The read stops 3 residues short of the end of the CDR3; the missing end is completed from the germline J gene. The chain links TRBV5-6 to TRBJ2-5, with D perhaps matching TRBD2 (7 bases). The ends were cut back, 1 base at V and 6 bases at J, with 16 bases in the middle. The germline V gene has CDR1 SGHDT and CDR2 YYEEEE. The CDR3 is made up of 15 amino acids. Incomplete CDR3 DNA: TGTGCCAGCAGCTTGTCGGGGGGCCTGAGGCAGACC. It codes for CASSLSGGLRQT. In full, the CDR3 is CASSLSGGLRQTQYF. The full variable domain, with the rest looked up from reference TRBV5-6 and TRBJ2-5, is DAGVTQSPTHLIKTRGQQVTLRCSPKSGHDTVSWYQQALGQGPQFIFQYYEEEERQRGNFPDRFSGHQFPNYSSELNVNALLLGDSALYLCASSLSGGLRQTQYFGPGTRLLVL.

There are a few counts of this clone. The DNA read from the CDR3 is TGTGCCAGCAGCCCGGCGGGGGTCCGAGAGACC. As protein: CASSPAGVRET. In full, the CDR3 reads CASSPAGVRETQYF. The chain combines TRBV7-2 with TRBJ2-5, with 7 bases aligning to TRBD2. The read terminates 3 residues before the CDR3 end, so the remaining end is supplied by the germline J gene. V trimming: 5 bases; J trimming: 4 bases; junction bases outside the gene matches: 7. Germline CDR1 is SGHTA and CDR2 is FQGNSA. This CDR3 contains 14 residues. Using reference TRBV7-2 and TRBJ2-5 for the parts outside the CDR3, the full variable domain is GAGVSQSPSNKVTEKGKDVELRCDPISGHTALYWYRQSLGQGLEFLIYFQGNSAPDKSGLPSDRFSAERTGGSVSTLTIQRTQQEDSAVYLCASSPAGVRETQYFGPGTRLLVL.

Only a few counts were recorded for this clone. CDR3 region: CASSALDRLSYEQYF. The sequenced CDR3 bases are TGTGCCAGCAGTGCCCTCGACAGGTTGTCCTACGAG. The rearrangement joins TRBV6-1 to TRBJ2-7, with a weak D call TRBD1 (6 bases). The CDR3 end is not reached by the read, which stops 3 residues before it; the germline J gene fills it in. CDR1 and CDR2 (germline): MNHNS, SASEGT. The germline V and J ends were trimmed by 4 bases and 1 base, with 14 bases remaining between them. This CDR3 spans 15 amino acids.

The table lists this clone with a few counts. The read finishes 3 residues shy of the CDR3 end, and the germline J gene is used to complete it. The chain couples TRBV18 to TRBJ1-1; TRBD1 matches at 8 bases. Trimming removed 4 bases from V and 1 base from J; junction bases left unmatched: 8. The germline V gene has CDR1 KGHSH and CDR2 LQKENI. The CDR3 contains 16 residues. CDR3 in amino acids: CASSLSTGAANTEAFF. The CDR3 bases that were read are TGTGCCAGCTCACTTTCGACAGGGGCCGCGAACACTGAA.

The table lists this clone with a few counts. The read falls 3 residues short of the CDR3 end, and the missing part is taken from the germline J gene. The V and J genes are TRBV19 and TRBJ1-3; TRBD1 agrees at 8 bases. V shed 6 bases, J shed 4 bases, and the junction held 11 bases outside the gene matches. This CDR3 is 16 amino acids long. Germline-derived CDR1 and CDR2 are LNHDA and SQIVND (reference sequence). The CDR3 loop reads CASSTPQGARGNTIYF. The sequenced CDR3 bases are TGTGCCAGTAGCACCCCCCAGGGGGCAAGAGGAAACACC.

Comment on this clone: The CDR3 end lies 3 residues beyond the end of the read and is filled in from the germline J gene. This chain links TRBV19 with TRBJ2-3; 11 nucleotides line up with TRBD2. The CDR3 runs 21 residues. From germline, CDR1 is LNHDA and CDR2 SQIVND (reference sequence). V lost 2 bases and J lost 1; bases outside the gene matches: 17. CDR3 amino acids: CASSIRIRKKTSGGGTDTQYF. The covered CDR3 bases are TGTGCCAGTAGTATAAGAATTAGGAAAAAAACTAGCGGGGGTGGCACAGATACG. Full variable domain (remainder filled in from reference TRBV19 and TRBJ2-3): DGGITQSPKYLFRKEGQNVTLSCEQNLNHDAMYWYRQDPGQGLRLIYYSQIVNDFQKGDIAEGYSVSREKKESFPLTVTSAQKNPTAFYLCASSIRIRKKTSGGGTDTQYFGPGTRLTVL.